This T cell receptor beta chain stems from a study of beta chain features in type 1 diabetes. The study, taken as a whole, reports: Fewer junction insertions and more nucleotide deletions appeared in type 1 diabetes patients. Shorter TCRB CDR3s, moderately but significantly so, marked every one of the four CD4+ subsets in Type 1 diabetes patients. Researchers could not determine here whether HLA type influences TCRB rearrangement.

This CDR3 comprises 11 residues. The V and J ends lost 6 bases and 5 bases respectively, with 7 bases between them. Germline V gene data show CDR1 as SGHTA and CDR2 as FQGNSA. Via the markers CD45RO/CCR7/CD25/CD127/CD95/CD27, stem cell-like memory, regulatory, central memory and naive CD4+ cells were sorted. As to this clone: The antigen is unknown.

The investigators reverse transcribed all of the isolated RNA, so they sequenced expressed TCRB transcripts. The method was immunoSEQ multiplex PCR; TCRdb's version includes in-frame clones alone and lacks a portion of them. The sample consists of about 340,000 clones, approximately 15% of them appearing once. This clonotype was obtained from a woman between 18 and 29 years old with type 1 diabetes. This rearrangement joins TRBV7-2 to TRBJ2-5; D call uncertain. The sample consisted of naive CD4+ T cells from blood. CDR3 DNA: TGTGCCAGCAGTTCTTATGAGACCCAGTACTTC. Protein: CASSSYETQYF.